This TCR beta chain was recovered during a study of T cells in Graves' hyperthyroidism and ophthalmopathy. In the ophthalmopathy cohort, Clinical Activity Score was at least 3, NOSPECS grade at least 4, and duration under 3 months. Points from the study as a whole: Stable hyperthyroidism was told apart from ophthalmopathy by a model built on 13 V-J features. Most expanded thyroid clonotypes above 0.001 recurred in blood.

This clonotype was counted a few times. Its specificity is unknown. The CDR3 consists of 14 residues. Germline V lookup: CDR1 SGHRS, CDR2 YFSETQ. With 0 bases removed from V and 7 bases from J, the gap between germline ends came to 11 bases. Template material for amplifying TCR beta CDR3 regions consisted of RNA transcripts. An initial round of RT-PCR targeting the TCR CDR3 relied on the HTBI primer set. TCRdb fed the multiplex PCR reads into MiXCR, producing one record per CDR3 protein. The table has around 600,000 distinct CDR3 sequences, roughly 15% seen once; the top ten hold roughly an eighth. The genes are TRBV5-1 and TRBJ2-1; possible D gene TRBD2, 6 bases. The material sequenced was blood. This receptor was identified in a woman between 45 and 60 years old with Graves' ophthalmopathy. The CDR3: CASSLAPSVNEQFF. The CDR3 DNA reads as TGCGCCAGCAGCTTGGCCCCTAGCGTGAATGAGCAGTTCTTC.